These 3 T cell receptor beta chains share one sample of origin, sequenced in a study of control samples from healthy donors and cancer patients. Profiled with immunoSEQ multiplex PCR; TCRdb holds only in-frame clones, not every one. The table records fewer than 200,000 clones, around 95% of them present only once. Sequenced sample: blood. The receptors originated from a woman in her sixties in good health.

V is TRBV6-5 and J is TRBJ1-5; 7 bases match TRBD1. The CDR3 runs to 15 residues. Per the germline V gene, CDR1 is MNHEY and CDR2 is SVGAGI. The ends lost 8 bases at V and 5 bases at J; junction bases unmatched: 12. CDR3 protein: CASHLVRDRDQPQHF. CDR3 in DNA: TGTGCCAGCCACCTGGTCCGGGACAGAGATCAGCCCCAGCATTTT.

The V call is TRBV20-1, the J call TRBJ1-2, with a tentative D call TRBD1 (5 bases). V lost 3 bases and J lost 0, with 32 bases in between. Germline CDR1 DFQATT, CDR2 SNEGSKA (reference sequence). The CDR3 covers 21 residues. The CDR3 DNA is TGCAGTGCTAGTTCCTTGGCGGGGCCATACGCCCGGGCTGAAACTAACTATGGCTACACCTTC. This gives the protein CSASSLAGPYARAETNYGYTF.

The CDR3 loop is CASSPRTPISGANVLTF. The CDR3 region has the DNA TGTGCCAGCAGTCCAAGGACACCCATCTCTGGGGCCAACGTCCTGACTTTC. The chain is built from TRBV6-6 and TRBJ2-6; TRBD1 is a possible D gene (5 bases). CDR1 and CDR2 (germline): MNHNY, SVGAGI (reference sequence). The CDR3 totals 17 residues. The V gene lost 5 bases and the J gene lost 0 bases, with 14 bases spanning the gap.